This entry describes one TCR beta chain. Its antigen is as yet unknown. Quantitative 5'-RACE with molecular barcodes produced the TCR beta libraries. One entry per CDR3 protein results from TCRdb running MiXCR on the 5' RACE reads. The sample consists of some 240,000 distinct CDR3 sequences, 7.5% to 9% of them appearing once. V was pared by 3 bases and J by 4 bases, with 6 bases of the junction left unmatched. CDR3 size: 15 residues. Germline V gene sequence: CDR1 SGHRS, CDR2 YFSETQ. The record originates from a study of CD8 T cells in ankylosing spondylitis. Notes on the study in general: What seemed typical of ankylosing spondylitis blood was a TCR beta motif built from 7 or 8 highly homologous variants. The authors found the disease-linked clones to be CD8+ and relatively rare in peripheral blood.

Sample: blood, either unsorted or a sorted T cell fraction (not recorded which). The sequence was obtained from a male donor with ankylosing spondylitis or in good health (not recorded which). J is TRBJ1-2 and V is TRBV5-1; 10 bases align to TRBD1. DNA for the CDR3: TGCGCCAGCAGCTCGGGACAGGGGTATTCCTATGGCTACACCTTC. As protein: CASSSGQGYSYGYTF. Filled out from reference TRBV5-1 and TRBJ1-2, the complete variable domain reads KAGVTQTPRYLIKTRGQQVTLSCSPISGHRSVSWYQQTPGQGLQFLFEYFSETQRNKGNFPGRFSGRQFSNSRSEMNVSTLELGDSALYLCASSSGQGYSYGYTFGSGTRLTVV.